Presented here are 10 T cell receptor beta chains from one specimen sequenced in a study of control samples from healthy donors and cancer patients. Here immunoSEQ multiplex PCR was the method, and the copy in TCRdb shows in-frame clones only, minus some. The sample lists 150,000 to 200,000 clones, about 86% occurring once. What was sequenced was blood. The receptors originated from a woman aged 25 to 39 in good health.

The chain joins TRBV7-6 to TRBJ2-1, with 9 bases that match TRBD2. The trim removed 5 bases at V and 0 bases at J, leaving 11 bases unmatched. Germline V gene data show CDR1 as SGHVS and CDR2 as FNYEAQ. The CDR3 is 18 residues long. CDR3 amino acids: CASSPRWVAGDSYNEQFF. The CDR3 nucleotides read TGTGCCAGCAGCCCCCGTTGGGTAGCGGGGGACTCCTACAATGAGCAGTTCTTC.

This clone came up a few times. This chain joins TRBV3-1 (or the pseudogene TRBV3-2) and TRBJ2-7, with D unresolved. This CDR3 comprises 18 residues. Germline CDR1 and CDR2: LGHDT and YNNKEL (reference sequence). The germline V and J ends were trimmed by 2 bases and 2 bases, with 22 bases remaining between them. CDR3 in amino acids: CASSQLSASRSQTYEQYF. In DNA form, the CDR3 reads TGTGCCAGCAGCCAACTGTCAGCTTCGCGGAGCCAAACCTACGAGCAGTACTTC.

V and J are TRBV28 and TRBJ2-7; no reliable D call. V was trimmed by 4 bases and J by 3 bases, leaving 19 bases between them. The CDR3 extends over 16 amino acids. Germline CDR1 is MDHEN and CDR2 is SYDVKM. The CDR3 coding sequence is TGTGCCAGCAGTTCGGATCATCGAAGTACGTACTACGAGCAGTACTTC. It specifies CASSSDHRSTYYEQYF.

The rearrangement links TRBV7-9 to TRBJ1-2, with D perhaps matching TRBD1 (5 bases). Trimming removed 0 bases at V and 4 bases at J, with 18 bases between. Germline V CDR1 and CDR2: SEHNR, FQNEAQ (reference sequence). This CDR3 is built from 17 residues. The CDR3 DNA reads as TGTGCCAGCAGCTTAGCGACGAGGAGGGGCCCAGCCTATGGCTACACCTTC. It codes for CASSLATRRGPAYGYTF.

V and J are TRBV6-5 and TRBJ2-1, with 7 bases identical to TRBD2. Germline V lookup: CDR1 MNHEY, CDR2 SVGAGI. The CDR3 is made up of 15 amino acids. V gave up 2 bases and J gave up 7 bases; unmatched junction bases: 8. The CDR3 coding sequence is TGTGCCAGCAGTTACGTGGGAGGGCCAGGAAATGAGCAGTTCTTC. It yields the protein CASSYVGGPGNEQFF.

The CDR3 region has the DNA TGTGCCAGCAGTTACTCCGAATCCGGTGAGCAGTTCTTC. Encoded protein: CASSYSESGEQFF. The chain has TRBV6-6 and TRBJ2-1; D not resolved. Germline lookup yields CDR1 MNHNY and CDR2 SVGAGI (reference sequence). The V gene lost 0 bases and the J gene lost 9 bases, with 9 bases spanning the gap. The CDR3 has 13 amino acids.

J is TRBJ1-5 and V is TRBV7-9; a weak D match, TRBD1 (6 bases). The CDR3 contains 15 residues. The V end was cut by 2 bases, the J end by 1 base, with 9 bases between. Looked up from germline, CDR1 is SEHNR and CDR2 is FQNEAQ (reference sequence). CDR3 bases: TGTGCCAGCAGCTTAAACACAGGGAGCAATCAGCCCCAGCATTTT. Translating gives CASSLNTGSNQPQHF.

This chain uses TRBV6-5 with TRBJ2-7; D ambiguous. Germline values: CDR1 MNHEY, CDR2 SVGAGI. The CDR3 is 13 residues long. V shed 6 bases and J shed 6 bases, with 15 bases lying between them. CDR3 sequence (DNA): TGTGCCAGCAGGCCCGTAAATACTGGCGAGCAGTACTTC. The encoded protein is CASRPVNTGEQYF.

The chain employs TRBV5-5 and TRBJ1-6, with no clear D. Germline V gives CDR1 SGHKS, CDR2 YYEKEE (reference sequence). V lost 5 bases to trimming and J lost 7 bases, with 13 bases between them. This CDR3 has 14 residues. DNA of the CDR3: TGTGCCAGCAGTGAGAGGGTGGGAAATTCACCCCTCCACTTT. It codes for CASSERVGNSPLHF.

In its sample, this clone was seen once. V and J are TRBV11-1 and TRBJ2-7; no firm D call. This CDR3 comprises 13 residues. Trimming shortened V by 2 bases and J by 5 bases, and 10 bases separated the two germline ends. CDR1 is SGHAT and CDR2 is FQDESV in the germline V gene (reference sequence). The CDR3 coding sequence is TGTGCCAGCAGCTTATTGATTGGTCACGAGCAGTACTTC. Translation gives CASSLLIGHEQYF.